The 28 T cell receptor beta chains reported below all come from one sample, sequenced in a study of PD-1 blockade in classical Hodgkin lymphoma. Repertoires were generated with immunoSEQ multiplex PCR, while TCRdb's copy carries only in-frame clones and drops some. The sample consists of some 96,000 clones, 85% to 95% of them appearing once. The time point here: cycle 4 day 1 (C4D1), after five to seven weeks of nivolumab. All trial patients relapsed after autologous stem cell transplantation. The specimen comprised peripheral blood mononuclear cells (PBMCs), sampled before the fourth cycle of nivolumab. These receptors all come from a human donor with classical Hodgkin lymphoma.

This rearrangement joins TRBV10-2 to TRBJ2-7; perhaps D is TRBD1 or TRBD2 (5 bases each). Trimming cost V 5 bases and J 4 bases, with 12 bases left between them. Germline CDR1 and CDR2: WSHSY and SAAADI. The CDR3 length is 13 residues. Here the CDR3 DNA reads TGCGCCAGCAGTTCCGGGACGGTTTACGAGCAGTACTTC. Protein: CASSSGTVYEQYF.

The chain combines TRBV5-4 with TRBJ1-2; maybe TRBD1 (6 bases). The CDR3 has 14 amino acids. Trimming removed 1 base from V and 2 bases from J, with 9 bases in between. Germline loops: CDR1 SGHNT, CDR2 YYREEE (reference sequence). The CDR3 reads CASSLPGQNYGYTF. The CDR3 region has the DNA TGTGCCAGCAGCTTGCCCGGACAGAACTATGGCTACACCTTC. Complete variable domain (other parts from reference TRBV5-4 and TRBJ1-2): ETGVTQSPTHLIKTRGQQVTLRCSSQSGHNTVSWYQQALGQGPQFIFQYYREEENGRGNFPPRFSGLQFPNYSSELNVNALELDDSALYLCASSLPGQNYGYTFGSGTRLTVV.

V and J are TRBV7-9 and TRBJ2-5; a weak D match, TRBD1 (6 bases). The germline V gene encodes CDR1 SEHNR and CDR2 FQNEAQ (reference sequence). The CDR3 contains 14 residues. Deletions cut 3 bases from V and 11 bases from J, with 19 bases between. As DNA, the CDR3 is TGTGCCAGCAGCTTCAACAGGGTTTTGGGGGAGCAGTACTTC. It codes for CASSFNRVLGEQYF.

The chain couples TRBV28 to TRBJ1-2, with a tentative D call TRBD1 (5 bases). Trimming cost V 5 bases and J 2 bases, with 15 bases left between them. CDR1 is MDHEN and CDR2 is SYDVKM in the germline V gene. The length of the CDR3 is 15 residues. The CDR3 here is CASSPTGGTNYGYTF. In DNA, the CDR3 is TGTGCCAGCAGTCCCACCGGGGGGACGAACTATGGCTACACCTTC.

This chain connects TRBV6-1 to TRBJ1-1; tentatively, D is TRBD1 (6 bases). Germline values: CDR1 MNHNS, CDR2 SASEGT. V was cut by 5 bases and J by 2 bases, with 15 bases left in between. The CDR3 has 15 amino acids. CDR3 nucleotide sequence: TGTGCCAGCAGTCAGAGGGGGGGGCTTAACACTGAAGCTTTCTTT. Translation gives CASSQRGGLNTEAFF.

The rearrangement joins TRBV4-1 to TRBJ2-3; D is unclear. With 0 bases removed from V and 0 bases from J, the gap between germline ends came to 13 bases. Germline CDR1 MGHRA, CDR2 YSYEKL. The CDR3 runs to 17 residues. The chain's CDR3 is CASSQDRASASTDTQYF. CDR3 nucleotides: TGCGCCAGCAGCCAAGATAGAGCGAGCGCTAGCACAGATACGCAGTATTTT.

This clone has more than one count but fewer than ten. This chain uses TRBV29-1 with TRBJ2-3; the match to TRBD2 covers 9 bases. The CDR3 sequence is 14 residues long. The germline V gene has CDR1 SQVTM and CDR2 ANQGSEA. Trimming cost V 4 bases and J 4 bases; bases outside gene matches: 6. The CDR3 nucleotides read TGCAGCGTTGTTAGCGGGAGAGGGGCAGATACGCAGTATTTT. It translates to CSVVSGRGADTQYF.

This chain links TRBV7-9 with TRBJ2-1; the D is unclear. V was clipped by 11 bases and J by 6 bases, with 11 bases between them. The CDR3 sequence is 11 residues long. Germline V lookup: CDR1 SEHNR, CDR2 FQNEAQ (reference sequence). The CDR3 DNA is TGTGCCCTCTGGACGGGCAATGAGCAGTTCTTC. It encodes CALWTGNEQFF.

V gene TRBV5-4 combines with J gene TRBJ2-7; D may be TRBD2 (6 bases). The CDR3 extends over 15 amino acids. The germline gives CDR1 SGHNT, CDR2 YYREEE (reference sequence). The V end lost 0 bases, the J end lost 0 bases, and 10 bases lay between the germline ends. In DNA form, the CDR3 reads TGTGCCAGCAGCTTGGGGAGGGCCTTCTCCTACGAGCAGTACTTC. Amino acid sequence: CASSLGRAFSYEQYF.

The V call is TRBV15, the J call TRBJ1-2; weak D call: TRBD1 (6 bases). V dropped 3 bases and J dropped 5 bases, with 16 bases sitting between them. The CDR3 loop spans 15 amino acids. Looked up from germline, CDR1 is LNHNV and CDR2 is YYDKDF (reference sequence). The CDR3 DNA reads as TGTGCCACCAGCAGTTGGACAGCTTATTCTTATGGCTACACCTTC. Encoded protein: CATSSWTAYSYGYTF.

The chain links TRBV14 to TRBJ2-7; TRBD1 aligns across 8 bases. V lost 0 bases and J lost 6; bases outside the gene matches: 13. The CDR3 has 17 residues. Germline CDR1 SGHDN, CDR2 FVKESK. CDR3 residues: CASSQDPPRQGATEQYF. CDR3 bases: TGTGCCAGCAGCCAAGACCCCCCGCGGCAGGGGGCAACCGAGCAGTACTTC.

The J gene is TRBJ1-5, the V gene TRBV27; D possibly corresponds to TRBD1 (6 bases). The germline CDR1 and CDR2 sequences are MNHEY and SMNVEV (reference sequence). The length of the CDR3 is 16 residues. Trimming shortened V by 0 bases and J by 0 bases, and 9 bases separated the two germline ends. This CDR3 reads CASSLSQGLSNQPQHF. CDR3 coding DNA: TGTGCCAGCAGTTTATCCCAGGGGCTTAGCAATCAGCCCCAGCATTTT.

The V and J genes are TRBV25-1 and TRBJ2-5; D call uncertain. Germline V CDR1 and CDR2: MGHDK, SYGVNS. The CDR3 covers 15 residues. Trimming removed 6 bases from V and 1 base from J, with 15 bases in between. The CDR3, as DNA: TGTGCCAGCAGCCCGTCTTTGGGGTCCCAAGAGACCCAGTACTTC. Translated: CASSPSLGSQETQYF.

This sequence joins TRBV23-1 and TRBJ1-4, with D tentatively TRBD1 (5 bases). TRBV23-1 is placed among ORFs of uncertain function. This CDR3 has 16 residues. Trimming took off 0 bases at V and 3 bases at J, with 11 bases between the two ends. CDR3 coding DNA: TGCGCCAGCAGTCAATCGACAAGGGGATCTAATGAAAAACTGTTTTTT. Protein: CASSQSTRGSNEKLFF.

The rearrangement uses TRBV28 and TRBJ1-1; D may be TRBD1 (5 bases). Trimming took 6 bases from V and 4 from J, leaving 21 bases between them. The CDR3 contains 16 residues. Germline V gene lookup returns CDR1 MDHEN and CDR2 SYDVKM. This CDR3 reads CASSPDTPGLSTEAFF. The CDR3 DNA is TGTGCCAGCAGCCCAGACACCCCGGGACTAAGCACTGAAGCTTTCTTT.

This chain connects TRBV29-1 to TRBJ1-5; TRBD1 agrees at 7 bases. Trimming took 4 bases from V and 1 from J; bases not matched to a gene: 1. The germline gives CDR1 SQVTM, CDR2 ANQGSEA. This CDR3 comprises 13 residues. CDR3 protein: CSVGRGSNQPQHF. CDR3 coding DNA: TGCAGCGTTGGCAGGGGGAGCAATCAGCCCCAGCATTTT.

The chain joins TRBV28 to TRBJ2-2; possibly TRBD1 for D (5 bases). The CDR3 totals 16 residues. Trimming took 5 bases from V and 6 from J, leaving 19 bases between them. The germline gives CDR1 MDHEN, CDR2 SYDVKM. CDR3 bases: TGTGCCAGCAGTGCCTGGACACGGCTGGAGTCCGGGGAGCTGTTTTTT. This translates into CASSAWTRLESGELFF.

This clone was recorded once. V gene TRBV9 combines with J gene TRBJ2-3; TRBD2 matches 7 bases. CDR1 SGDLS and CDR2 YYNGEE come from the germline V gene. V was clipped by 0 bases and J by 3 bases; unmatched bases: 1. The CDR3 loop spans 14 amino acids. The DNA of the CDR3 is TGTGCCAGCAGCGTAGGCGGGAGTACAGATACGCAGTATTTT. This gives the protein CASSVGGSTDTQYF. The full variable domain, rest sourced from reference TRBV9 and TRBJ2-3, is DSGVTQTPKHLITATGQRVTLRCSPRSGDLSVYWYQQSLDQGLQFLIQYYNGEERAKGNILERFSAQQFPDLHSELNLSSLELGDSALYFCASSVGGSTDTQYFGPGTRLTVL.

The V and J genes are TRBV2 and TRBJ2-7; D is unclear. The V gene lost 4 bases and the J gene lost 2 bases, with 12 bases spanning the gap. The germline V gene encodes CDR1 SNHLY and CDR2 FYNNEI. The CDR3 is made up of 14 amino acids. CDR3 sequence (DNA): TGTGCCAGCAGTGTTACTTACGGTACCTACGAGCAGTACTTC. Translated: CASSVTYGTYEQYF.

CDR3 sequence reads: CASSQQDGGYEQYF. The CDR3 DNA sequence: TGCGCCAGCAGCCAACAGGACGGAGGGTACGAGCAGTACTTC. The genes are TRBV4-1 and TRBJ2-7; weak D call: TRBD2 (6 bases). The CDR3 runs to 14 residues. V lost 2 bases and J lost 4, with 12 bases in between. Germline values: CDR1 MGHRA, CDR2 YSYEKL.

This sequence joins TRBV15 and TRBJ2-1; 7 bases are a match to TRBD2. V shed 0 bases, J shed 10 bases, and the junction held 9 bases outside the gene matches. CDR1 is LNHNV and CDR2 is YYDKDF in the germline V gene (reference sequence). The CDR3 contains 15 residues. The CDR3, as DNA: TGTGCCACCAGCAGAGATTTTAATGCGGGAGTGGAGCAGTTCTTC. It codes for CATSRDFNAGVEQFF.

V gene TRBV30 combines with J gene TRBJ2-7, with D unresolved. The V gene lost 2 bases and the J gene lost 0 bases, with 11 bases spanning the gap. This CDR3 has 14 residues. Germline lookup yields CDR1 GTSNPN and CDR2 SVGIG (reference sequence). DNA for the CDR3: TGTGCCTGGAGTAACACAAGAAGCTCCTACGAGCAGTACTTC. Protein product: CAWSNTRSSYEQYF.

J is TRBJ2-2 and V is TRBV13; TRBD2 matches at 11 bases. The CDR3 is made up of 15 amino acids. Germline CDR1 is PRHDT and CDR2 is FYEKMQ (reference sequence). V was clipped by 3 bases and J by 5 bases; unmatched bases: 2. DNA for the CDR3: TGTGCCAGCAGCTTGGGACTAGCGGAAACCGGGGAGCTGTTTTTT. Translated, it gives CASSLGLAETGELFF.

The chain is built from TRBV19 and TRBJ2-5; D gene unclear. V was shortened by 5 bases and J by 3 bases, with 10 bases between the two germline ends. The CDR3 contains 13 residues. Germline CDR1 LNHDA, CDR2 SQIVND (reference sequence). In DNA form, the CDR3 reads TGTGCCAGTAGTGCTGGACGGAAAGAGACCCAGTACTTC. This codes for CASSAGRKETQYF.

This chain joins TRBV6-6 and TRBJ2-2; 8 bases agree with TRBD1. The trim removed 5 bases at V and 6 bases at J, leaving 8 bases unmatched. The CDR3 loop spans 15 amino acids. CDR1 MNHNY and CDR2 SVGAGI come from the germline V gene (reference sequence). CDR3 residues: CASSPGQGGPGELFF. In nucleotides, the CDR3 is TGTGCCAGCAGTCCTGGACAGGGAGGACCCGGGGAGCTGTTTTTT.

V usage is TRBV11-3 and J usage is TRBJ2-1, with 9 bases fitting TRBD2. There are 14 residues in the CDR3. From germline, CDR1 is SGHNT and CDR2 YENEEA. V dropped 3 bases and J dropped 10; count of bases not matched to a gene: 7. In DNA form, the CDR3 reads TGTGCCAGCAGCTTTAGCGGGGGCGGCGGCGAGCAGTTCTTC. Its protein is CASSFSGGGGEQFF.

The chain has TRBV2 and TRBJ1-2; 7 positions match TRBD1. The germline V gene encodes CDR1 SNHLY and CDR2 FYNNEI. Unmatched junction bases numbered 4, after V lost 6 bases and J lost 0 bases. CDR3 length: 14 residues. This chain's CDR3 is CASRGTATNYGYTF. Written as DNA, the CDR3 is TGTGCCAGCAGGGGGACAGCCACTAACTATGGCTACACCTTC.

This clone was counted between two and nine times. V and J are TRBV7-8 and TRBJ1-5; no clear D gene. In germline, CDR1 is SGHVS, CDR2 FQNEAQ. Deletions cut 6 bases from V and 3 bases from J, with 9 bases between. CDR3 size: 13 residues. The chain's CDR3 is CASSLQDNQPQHF. CDR3 bases: TGTGCCAGCAGTTTGCAGGACAATCAGCCCCAGCATTTT.